A single sample is the source of the 15 T cell receptor beta chains below, sequenced in a study of Graves' ophthalmopathy and Graves' hyperthyroidism. Transcripts of RNA were the source for amplifying TCR beta CDR3 regions. First-round RT-PCR employed HTBI primers, with a second-round multiplex PCR after it. Via MiXCR, TCRdb re-called the multiplex PCR reads, giving one row per CDR3 protein. This table holds about 210,000 distinct CDR3 sequences, over 25% found once. The source material was peripheral blood. The receptors come from a man in his forties or fifties with Graves' ophthalmopathy.

This clonotype showed up many times. The V gene is TRBV6-5, the J gene TRBJ1-2, with 7 positions matching TRBD1. V lost 6 bases, J lost 7 bases, and 11 bases stayed unmatched. Germline CDR1 is MNHEY and CDR2 is SVGAGI. This CDR3 contains 14 residues. CDR3 residues: CASSPMEGASGYTF. CDR3 in DNA: TGTGCCAGCAGCCCTATGGAGGGGGCGAGTGGCTACACCTTC.

Ten or more counts support this clonotype. The rearrangement joins TRBV6-4 to TRBJ1-1; D perhaps matches TRBD1 (5 bases). The CDR3 is 13 amino acids. Trimming left V 3 bases short and J 5 bases short, with 10 bases between. The germline gives CDR1 MRHNA, CDR2 SNTAGT. CDR3 residues: CASSEIGGTEAFF. The CDR3 DNA follows: TGTGCCAGCAGTGAAATCGGGGGGACTGAAGCTTTCTTT.

V and J are TRBV6-2 or TRBV6-3 and TRBJ2-5; D is possibly TRBD2 (6 bases). Deletions cut 8 bases from V and 4 bases from J, with 14 bases between. Germline assignment: CDR1 MNHEY and CDR2 SVGEGT. This CDR3 has 13 amino acids. CDR3 nucleotides: TGTGCCAGCCGCCAGTCAGCGGGAGAGACCCAGTACTTC. Translated: CASRQSAGETQYF.

This clonotype was seen many times. The V gene is TRBV11-2, the J gene TRBJ2-7, with D hard to call. The ends were cut back, 0 bases at V and 8 bases at J, with 17 bases in the middle. In germline, CDR1 is SGHAT, CDR2 FQNNGV. This CDR3 is 15 amino acids long. The CDR3 region has the DNA TGTGCCAGCAGCTTAGATTATCGGACCGCACCGCAGCAGTACTTC. This translates into CASSLDYRTAPQQYF.

This clonotype has ten or more counts. The CDR3 loop reads CASSHLLAGDSYEQYF. The CDR3, as DNA: TGTGCCAGCAGTCACCTACTAGCGGGAGACTCCTACGAGCAGTACTTC. The J gene is TRBJ2-7, the V gene TRBV6-2 or TRBV6-3; the match to TRBD2 covers 11 bases. The CDR3 is made up of 16 amino acids. Germline loops: CDR1 MNHEY, CDR2 SVGEGT. V lost 5 bases and J lost 0; bases outside the gene matches: 6.

This clonotype was detected many times. The chain has TRBV20-1 and TRBJ1-6, with 7 bases that match TRBD1. Germline V CDR1 and CDR2: DFQATT, SNEGSKA (reference sequence). V shed 6 bases and J 5 bases; nucleotides not matched to a gene: 10. The CDR3 consists of 15 residues. CDR3 sequence (DNA): TGCAGTGCCAAACCTTACAGGGGAAATAATTCACCCCTCCACTTT. Protein sequence: CSAKPYRGNNSPLHF.

This clonotype was counted at least ten times. This chain joins TRBV14 and TRBJ2-5, with D possibly matching TRBD1 (6 bases). V lost 0 bases and J lost 7, with 33 bases in between. The CDR3 loop spans 21 amino acids. CDR1 is SGHDN, CDR2 FVKESK, per germline. CDR3 loop: CASSQDPWRFGGELLKGTQYF. In nucleotides, the CDR3 is TGTGCCAGCAGCCAAGATCCTTGGCGTTTTGGGGGCGAGCTTTTGAAAGGGACCCAGTACTTC.

The genes are TRBV12-3 or TRBV12-4 and TRBJ1-3; D unresolved. The V end lost 2 bases, the J end lost 3 bases, and 11 bases lay between the germline ends. CDR3 size: 15 residues. CDR3 coding DNA: TGTGCCAGCAGTTTACAGGTCACGGGTGGAAACACCATATATTTT. Translated: CASSLQVTGGNTIYF.

This clonotype was seen only once. The genes are TRBV5-6 and TRBJ1-6; 9 nucleotides line up with TRBD1. J lost 3 bases, V lost 4 bases, and 5 bases had no gene match. Germline assignment: CDR1 SGHDT and CDR2 YYEEEE. The CDR3 runs 16 residues. DNA for the CDR3: TGTGCCAGCAGCCCACAGGGGGCTATCTATAATTCACCCCTCCACTTT. This encodes CASSPQGAIYNSPLHF.

This clonotype was recorded once. This chain uses TRBV6-1 with TRBJ2-7, with D perhaps matching TRBD1 (6 bases). CDR1 MNHNS and CDR2 SASEGT come from the germline V gene. Trimming removed 4 bases at V and 1 base at J, with 11 bases between. The CDR3 spans 14 residues. CDR3 loop: CASSGRDMSYEQYF. The CDR3 bases are TGTGCCAGCAGTGGCCGGGACATGTCCTACGAGCAGTACTTC.

This clonotype was picked up many times. The chain has TRBV14 and TRBJ2-2; D may be TRBD2 (6 bases). The CDR3 totals 16 residues. Trimming left V 2 bases short and J 3 bases short, with 13 bases between. Germline V gene lookup returns CDR1 SGHDN and CDR2 FVKESK. The CDR3 sequence is CASSQINREDTGELFF. CDR3 coding DNA: TGTGCCAGCAGCCAAATTAATAGGGAGGACACCGGGGAGCTGTTTTTT.

This chain connects TRBV12-3 or TRBV12-4 to TRBJ1-5; a possible D gene is TRBD1 (5 bases). The CDR3 totals 11 residues. V lost 4 bases to trimming and J lost 11 bases, with 9 bases between them. In nucleotides, the CDR3 is TGTGCCAGCAGTTCCGGGGGAGCCCAGCATTTT. This codes for CASSSGGAQHF.

This clonotype occurred once. The chain carries TRBV5-1 and TRBJ1-1, with 9 bases identical to TRBD1. Germline CDR1 SGHRS, CDR2 YFSETQ. With V trimmed by 4 bases and J by 7 bases, 8 bases remained unmatched. CDR3 length equals 14 residues. CDR3 nucleotides: TGCGCCAGCAGCGATCGGGACAGGGAAAATGAAGCTTTCTTT. Its protein is CASSDRDRENEAFF.

This clonotype was counted once. V is TRBV28 and J is TRBJ1-1; 8 positions agree with TRBD1. The germline V gene encodes CDR1 MDHEN and CDR2 SYDVKM. This CDR3 region has 15 residues. The J segment lost 3 bases and the V segment lost 3 bases, leaving 6 bases of the junction unmatched. Here the CDR3 reads CASSLIGQGHTEAFF. The CDR3 DNA is TGTGCCAGCAGTTTGATCGGACAGGGCCACACTGAAGCTTTCTTT. Using reference TRBV28 and TRBJ1-1 for the parts outside the CDR3, the full variable domain is DVKVTQSSRYLVKRTGEKVFLECVQDMDHENMFWYRQDPGLGLRLIYFSYDVKMKEKGDIPEGYSVSREKKERFSLILESASTNQTSMYLCASSLIGQGHTEAFFGQGTRLTVV.

The gene calls are TRBV11-2 and TRBJ2-7; D is undetermined. From germline, CDR1 is SGHAT and CDR2 FQNNGV. V lost 2 bases to trimming and J lost 7 bases, with 18 bases between them. The CDR3 sequence is 15 residues long. The CDR3 coding sequence is TGTGCCAGCAGCTTACCCGCCGGGCTGGCAATGGAGCAGTACTTC. It translates to CASSLPAGLAMEQYF.